A selection of T cell receptor beta chains follows, all from one sample in a study of cytomegalovirus exposure and HLA in healthy donors. Libraries were prepared by immunoSEQ multiplex PCR; TCRdb keeps only in-frame clonotypes and omits some of them. The sample contains 90,000 to 120,000 clones, around four fifths of which appear only once. The sequencing sample was made of PBMCs. The receptors come from a woman aged 35 to 49 in good health and CMV-seronegative. Each CDR3 is given with its conserved first and last residue. A D gene is named only where the DNA matches it firmly. Expanded clones get a size class; other rows say once, few or many, or leave the size out.

D: .; V: TRBV28; size: .; length: 14; J: TRBJ1-1; CDR3: CASSLRGMNTEAFF; DNA: TGTGCCAGCAGTCTCCGCGGGATGAACACTGAAGCTTTCTTT
D: .; V: TRBV5-4; size: .; length: 14; J: TRBJ1-1; CDR3: CASSPGGENTEAFF; DNA: TGTGCCAGCAGCCCTGGGGGGGAAAACACTGAAGCTTTCTTT
D: TRBD1; V: TRBV4-1; size: .; length: 16; J: TRBJ1-1; CDR3: CASSRDDRGQGTEAFF; DNA: TGCGCCAGCAGCCGAGACGACAGGGGGCAAGGCACTGAAGCTTTCTTT
D: TRBD2; V: TRBV5-1; size: .; length: 15; J: TRBJ2-1; CDR3: CASSLSTSGINEQFF; DNA: TGCGCCAGCAGCTTGTCGACTAGCGGGATAAATGAGCAGTTCTTC
D: TRBD2; V: TRBV2; size: .; length: 13; J: TRBJ2-1; CDR3: CASMGRAWDEQFF; DNA: TGTGCCAGCATGGGGAGGGCCTGGGATGAGCAGTTCTTC
D: .; V: TRBV7-9; size: few; length: 15; J: TRBJ1-4; CDR3: CASSRSSLINEKLFF; DNA: TGTGCCAGCAGCAGATCCTCGCTAATTAATGAAAAACTGTTTTTT
D: .; V: TRBV28; size: .; length: 15; J: TRBJ2-1; CDR3: CASSFRLRDWNEQFF; DNA: TGTGCCAGCAGTTTTCGTCTCCGGGACTGGAATGAGCAGTTCTTC
D: TRBD1; V: TRBV5-1; size: few; length: 15; J: TRBJ1-5; CDR3: CASSFTGANDQPQHF; DNA: TGCGCCAGCAGCTTCACAGGGGCGAACGATCAGCCCCAGCATTTT
D: .; V: TRBV18; size: .; length: 15; J: TRBJ1-2; CDR3: CASSPPGVESYGYTF; DNA: TGTGCCAGCTCACCCCCAGGGGTAGAGAGCTATGGCTACACCTTC
D: .; V: TRBV6-6; size: .; length: 14; J: TRBJ1-2; CDR3: CASSQQGKEGGYTF; DNA: TGTGCCAGCAGCCAACAGGGTAAAGAGGGTGGCTACACCTTC
D: TRBD1; V: TRBV11-2; size: .; length: 18; J: TRBJ1-4; CDR3: CASSLFPEPGQGSEKLFF; DNA: TGTGCCAGCAGCTTATTTCCGGAACCGGGACAGGGGTCTGAAAAACTGTTTTTT
D: .; V: TRBV13; size: .; length: 14; J: TRBJ2-3; CDR3: CASSLSRGTDTQYF; DNA: TGTGCCAGCAGCTTAAGTAGGGGGACAGATACGCAGTATTTT
D: TRBD1; V: TRBV18; size: .; length: 17; J: TRBJ1-5; CDR3: CASSHRGLGRSNQPQHF; DNA: TGTGCCAGCTCTCACAGGGGGCTAGGTCGTAGCAATCAGCCCCAGCATTTT
D: .; V: TRBV6-1; size: once; length: 17; J: TRBJ2-7; CDR3: CASSDRTGVPYPYEQYF; DNA: TGTGCCAGCAGTGACAGAACGGGGGTCCCCTACCCCTACGAGCAGTACTTC
D: TRBD2; V: TRBV7-3; size: once; length: 16; J: TRBJ2-1; CDR3: CASSLQSGSSYNEQFF; DNA: TGTGCCAGCAGCTTACAGAGCGGGAGCTCCTACAATGAGCAGTTCTTC
D: .; V: TRBV6-6; size: once; length: 13; J: TRBJ1-2; CDR3: CASSPTGNYGYTF; DNA: TGTGCCAGCAGTCCGACAGGAAACTATGGCTACACCTTC
D: .; V: TRBV7-2; size: .; length: 14; J: TRBJ2-2; CDR3: CASRKDSNTGELFF; DNA: TGTGCCAGCAGGAAGGACAGTAACACCGGGGAGCTGTTTTTT
D: TRBD1; V: TRBV30; size: few; length: 14; J: TRBJ2-1; CDR3: CAWGTGTGSNEQFF; DNA: TGTGCCTGGGGGACCGGGACAGGGAGCAATGAGCAGTTCTTC
D: TRBD1; V: TRBV11-2; size: .; length: 13; J: TRBJ1-2; CDR3: CASSMAGGYGYTF; DNA: TGTGCCAGCAGTATGGCAGGGGGATACGGCTACACCTTC
D: .; V: TRBV19; size: .; length: 18; J: TRBJ2-3; CDR3: CASSIVAGGQKSTDTQYF; DNA: TGTGCCAGTAGTATAGTAGCGGGCGGACAGAAAAGCACAGATACGCAGTATTTT
D: .; V: TRBV23-1; size: few; length: 14; J: TRBJ2-2; CDR3: CARTSDEGIGELFF; DNA: TGCGCCAGGACCAGTGACGAGGGAATCGGGGAGCTGTTTTTT
D: TRBD2; V: TRBV4-3; size: .; length: 16; J: TRBJ2-3; CDR3: CASSQELAGGGDTQYF; DNA: TGCGCCAGCAGCCAAGAACTAGCGGGAGGGGGAGATACGCAGTATTTT
D: TRBD1; V: TRBV18; size: once; length: 14; J: TRBJ2-7; CDR3: CASSPGQPAYEQYF; DNA: TGTGCCAGCTCCCCGGGACAGCCAGCCTACGAGCAGTACTTC
D: TRBD2; V: TRBV14; size: .; length: 15; J: TRBJ2-4; CDR3: CASSLLGGERNIQYF; DNA: TGTGCCAGCAGCCTGCTCGGGGGGGAGAGAAACATTCAGTACTTC
D: .; V: TRBV6-6; size: .; length: 14; J: TRBJ2-2; CDR3: CASIIAENTGELFF; DNA: TGTGCCAGTATTATAGCGGAGAACACCGGGGAGCTGTTTTTT
D: TRBD1; V: TRBV5-4; size: few; length: 15; J: TRBJ1-1; CDR3: CASSLTGGMNTEAFF; DNA: TGTGCCAGCAGCTTGACAGGGGGTATGAACACTGAAGCTTTCTTT
D: .; V: TRBV7-2; size: .; length: 14; J: TRBJ2-7; CDR3: CASSFGGLTYEQYF; DNA: TGTGCCAGCAGCTTCGGTGGGCTTACCTACGAGCAGTACTTC
D: TRBD2; V: TRBV28; size: .; length: 15; J: TRBJ2-5; CDR3: CASSTLAGVGETQYF; DNA: TGTGCCAGCAGTACCCTAGCGGGAGTGGGTGAGACCCAGTACTTC
D: TRBD1; V: TRBV28; size: .; length: 14; J: TRBJ2-7; CDR3: CASSQTGPLYEQYF; DNA: TGTGCCAGCAGTCAGACAGGGCCGCTCTACGAGCAGTACTTC
D: .; V: TRBV19; size: .; length: 14; J: TRBJ1-2; CDR3: CASSIKILSDGYTF; DNA: TGTGCCAGTAGTATCAAAATACTAAGCGATGGCTACACCTTC